This TCR beta chain is drawn from a study of cytomegalovirus exposure and HLA in healthy donors. This table comes from immunoSEQ multiplex PCR, and its TCRdb copy is limited to in-frame clones, with some not included. This sample has under 400,000 clones; more than 80% occur once, and the top ten carry under 0.9%. The ends were cut back, 4 bases at V and 3 bases at J, with 19 bases in the middle. The germline V gene encodes CDR1 SGHRS and CDR2 YFSETQ. The CDR3 extends over 16 amino acids. The material sequenced was PBMCs. The chain recombines TRBV5-1 with TRBJ1-1, with D perhaps matching TRBD1 (6 bases). The origin of this receptor is a woman younger than 30 in good health and CMV-seronegative. CDR3 sequence: CASSQQGPRWDTEAFF. The CDR3 DNA sequence: TGCGCCAGCAGCCAACAGGGTCCCCGGTGGGACACTGAAGCTTTCTTT.